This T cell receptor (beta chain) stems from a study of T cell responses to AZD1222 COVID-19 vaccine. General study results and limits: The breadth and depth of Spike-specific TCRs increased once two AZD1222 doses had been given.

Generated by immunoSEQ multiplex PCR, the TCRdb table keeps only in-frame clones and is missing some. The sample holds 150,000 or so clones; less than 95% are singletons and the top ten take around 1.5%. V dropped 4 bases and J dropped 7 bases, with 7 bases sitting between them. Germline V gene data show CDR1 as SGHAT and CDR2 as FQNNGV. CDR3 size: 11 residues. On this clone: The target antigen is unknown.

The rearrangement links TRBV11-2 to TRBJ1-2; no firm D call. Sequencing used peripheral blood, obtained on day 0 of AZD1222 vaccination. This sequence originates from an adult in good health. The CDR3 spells CASSSLLGYTF. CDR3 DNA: TGTGCCAGCAGCTCCCTACTTGGCTACACCTTC.